This T cell receptor (beta chain) comes out of a study of T cells in Graves' hyperthyroidism and ophthalmopathy. Study-wide results and caveats: Most thyroid clonotypes that were expanded above 0.001 also turned up in blood.

The source material, RNA transcripts, was used to amplify TCR beta CDR3 regions. HTBI primers were the set used in a first-round RT-PCR of the TCR CDR3. MiXCR, applied by TCRdb to the multiplex PCR reads, yields one record per CDR3 protein. The repertoire includes under 800,000 distinct CDR3 sequences, approximately 15% of them detected once, and 9.5% to 13% sits in the top ten. Patients showing uncontrolled infection, other autoimmune disease, pregnancy or lactation were ineligible. This clonotype was counted ten times or more. Its antigen is unknown. Trimming cost V 6 bases and J 4 bases, with 16 bases left between them. CDR3 length equals 14 residues. In germline, CDR1 is DFQATT, CDR2 SNEGSKA (reference sequence).

The TCR comes from a woman aged 18-30 years with Graves' hyperthyroidism. The gene calls are TRBV20-1 and TRBJ2-1; D may correspond to TRBD1 or TRBD2 (5 bases each). Sequencing was performed on blood. CDR3 protein: CSALQGEKYNEQFF. CDR3 in DNA: TGCAGTGCCCTCCAAGGGGAGAAGTACAATGAGCAGTTCTTC.